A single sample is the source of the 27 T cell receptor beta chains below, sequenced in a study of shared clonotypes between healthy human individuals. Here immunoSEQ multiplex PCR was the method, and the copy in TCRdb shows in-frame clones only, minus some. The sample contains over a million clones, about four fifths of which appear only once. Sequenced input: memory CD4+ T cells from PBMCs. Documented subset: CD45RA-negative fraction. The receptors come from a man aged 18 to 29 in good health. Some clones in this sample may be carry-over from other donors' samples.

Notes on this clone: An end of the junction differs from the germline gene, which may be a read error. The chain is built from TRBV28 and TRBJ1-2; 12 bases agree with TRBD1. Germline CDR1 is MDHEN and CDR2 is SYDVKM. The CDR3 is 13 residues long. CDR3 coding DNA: TGTGCCAGCAGTCTCGGGGACAGGGGGCGACCCGCCTTC. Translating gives CASSLGDRGRPAF.

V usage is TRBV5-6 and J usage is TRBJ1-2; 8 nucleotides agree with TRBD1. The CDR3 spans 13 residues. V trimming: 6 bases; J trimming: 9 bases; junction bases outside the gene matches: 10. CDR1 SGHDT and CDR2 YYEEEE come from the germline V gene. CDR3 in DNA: TGTGCCAGCACCAGGGGGCAGTCCTACAGCTACACCTTC. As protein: CASTRGQSYSYTF.

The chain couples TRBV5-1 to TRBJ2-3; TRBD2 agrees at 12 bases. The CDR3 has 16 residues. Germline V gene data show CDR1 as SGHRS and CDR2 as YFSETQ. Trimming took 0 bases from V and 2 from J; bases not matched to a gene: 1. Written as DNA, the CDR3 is TGCGCCAGCAGCTTGGGGACTAGCGGGGCCACAGATACGCAGTATTTT. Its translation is CASSLGTSGATDTQYF.

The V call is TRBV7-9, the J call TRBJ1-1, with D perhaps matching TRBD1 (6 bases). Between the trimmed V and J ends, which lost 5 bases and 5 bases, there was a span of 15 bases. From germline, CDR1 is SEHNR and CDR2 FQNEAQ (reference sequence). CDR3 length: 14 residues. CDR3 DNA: TGTGCCAGCAGCCCGGGGAGGGGGGGAACTGAAGCTTTCTTT. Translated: CASSPGRGGTEAFF.

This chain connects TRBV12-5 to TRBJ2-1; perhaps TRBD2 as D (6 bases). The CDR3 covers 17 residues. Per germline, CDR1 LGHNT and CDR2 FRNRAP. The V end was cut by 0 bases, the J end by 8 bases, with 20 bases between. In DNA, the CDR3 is TGTGCTAGTGGTTTGGTTCGGGACGGAGGGTGGTTGGATGAGCAGTTCTTC. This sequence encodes CASGLVRDGGWLDEQFF. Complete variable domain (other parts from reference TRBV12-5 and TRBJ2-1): DARVTQTPRHKVTEMGQEVTMRCQPILGHNTVFWYRQTMMQGLELLAYFRNRAPLDDSGMPKDRFSAEMPDATLATLKIQPSEPRDSAVYFCASGLVRDGGWLDEQFFGPGTRLTVL.

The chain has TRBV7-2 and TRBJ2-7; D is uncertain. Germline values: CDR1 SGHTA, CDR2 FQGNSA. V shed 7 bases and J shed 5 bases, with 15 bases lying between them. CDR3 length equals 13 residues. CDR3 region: CASTVRALDEQYF. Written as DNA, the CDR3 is TGTGCCAGCACCGTAAGGGCGTTAGACGAGCAGTACTTC.

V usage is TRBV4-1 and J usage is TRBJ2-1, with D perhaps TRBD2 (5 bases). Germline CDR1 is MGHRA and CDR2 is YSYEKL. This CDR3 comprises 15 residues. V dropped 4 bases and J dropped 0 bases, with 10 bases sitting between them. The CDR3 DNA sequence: TGCGCCAGCAGCCTAGGGAGTACCTCCTACAATGAGCAGTTCTTC. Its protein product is CASSLGSTSYNEQFF.

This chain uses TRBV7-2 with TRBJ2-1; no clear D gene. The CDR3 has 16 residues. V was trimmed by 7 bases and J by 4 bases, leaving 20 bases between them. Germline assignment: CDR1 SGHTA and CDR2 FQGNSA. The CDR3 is CASNPTTEYLYNEQFF. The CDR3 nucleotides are TGTGCCAGCAACCCAACTACGGAATACCTTTACAATGAGCAGTTCTTC.

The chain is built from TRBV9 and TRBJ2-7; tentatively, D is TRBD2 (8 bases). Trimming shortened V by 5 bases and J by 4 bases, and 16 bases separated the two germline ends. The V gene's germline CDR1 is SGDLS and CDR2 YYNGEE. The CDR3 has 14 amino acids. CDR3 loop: CASSPGGGWYEQYF. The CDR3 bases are TGTGCCAGCAGTCCGGGAGGGGGCTGGTACGAGCAGTACTTC.

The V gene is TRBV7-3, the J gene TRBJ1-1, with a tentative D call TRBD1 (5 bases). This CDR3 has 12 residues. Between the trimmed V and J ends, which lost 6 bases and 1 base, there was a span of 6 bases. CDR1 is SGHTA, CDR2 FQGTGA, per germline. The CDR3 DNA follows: TGTGCCAGCAGAGGACAGAACACTGAAGCTTTCTTT. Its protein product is CASRGQNTEAFF.

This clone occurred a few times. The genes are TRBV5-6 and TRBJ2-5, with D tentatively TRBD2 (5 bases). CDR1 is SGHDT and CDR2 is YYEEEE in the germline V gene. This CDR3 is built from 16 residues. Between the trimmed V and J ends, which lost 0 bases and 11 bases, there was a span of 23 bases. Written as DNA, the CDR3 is TGTGCCAGCAGCTTGGGATTAAGGACGGACTCGAGGGAGCAGTACTTC. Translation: CASSLGLRTDSREQYF.

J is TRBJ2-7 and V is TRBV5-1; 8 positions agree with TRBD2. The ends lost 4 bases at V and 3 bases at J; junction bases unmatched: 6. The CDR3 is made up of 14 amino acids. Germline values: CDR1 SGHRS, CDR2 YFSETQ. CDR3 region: CASSPDSGGYEQYF. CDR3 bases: TGCGCCAGCAGCCCGGACAGCGGGGGCTACGAGCAGTACTTC.

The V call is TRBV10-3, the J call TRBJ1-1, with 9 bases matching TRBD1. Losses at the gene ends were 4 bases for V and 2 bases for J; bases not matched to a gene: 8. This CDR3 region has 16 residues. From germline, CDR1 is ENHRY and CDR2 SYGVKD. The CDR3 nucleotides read TGTGCCATCAGTGGGAACAGGGGGCAGACCAACACTGAAGCTTTCTTT. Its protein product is CAISGNRGQTNTEAFF.

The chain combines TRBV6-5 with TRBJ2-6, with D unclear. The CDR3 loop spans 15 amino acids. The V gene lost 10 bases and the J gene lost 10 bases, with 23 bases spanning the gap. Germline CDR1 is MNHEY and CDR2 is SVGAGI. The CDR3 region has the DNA TGTGCCACCACCTTGGGGAACCCCCGGTTAAACGTCCTGACTTTC. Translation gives CATTLGNPRLNVLTF.

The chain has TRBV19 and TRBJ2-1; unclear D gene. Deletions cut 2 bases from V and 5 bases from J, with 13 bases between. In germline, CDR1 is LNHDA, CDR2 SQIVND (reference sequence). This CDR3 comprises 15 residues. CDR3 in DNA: TGTGCCAGTAGTATATGGGGTGAAGGCAACAATGAGCAGTTCTTC. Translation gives CASSIWGEGNNEQFF.

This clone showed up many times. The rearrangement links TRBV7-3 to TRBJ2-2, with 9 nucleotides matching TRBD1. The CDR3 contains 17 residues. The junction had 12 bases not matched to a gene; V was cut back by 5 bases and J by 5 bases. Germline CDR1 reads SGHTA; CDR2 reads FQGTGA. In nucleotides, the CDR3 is TGTGCCAGCAGCCCCCGACCCCGGACAGGGGCTACCGGGGAGCTGTTTTTT. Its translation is CASSPRPRTGATGELFF.

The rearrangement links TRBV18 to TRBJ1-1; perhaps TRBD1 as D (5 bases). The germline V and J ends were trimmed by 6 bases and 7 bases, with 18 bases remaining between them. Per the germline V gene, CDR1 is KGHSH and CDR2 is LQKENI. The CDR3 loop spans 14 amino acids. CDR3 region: CASSQDRNSNEAFF. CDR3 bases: TGTGCCAGCTCGCAAGACAGAAACTCCAATGAAGCTTTCTTT.

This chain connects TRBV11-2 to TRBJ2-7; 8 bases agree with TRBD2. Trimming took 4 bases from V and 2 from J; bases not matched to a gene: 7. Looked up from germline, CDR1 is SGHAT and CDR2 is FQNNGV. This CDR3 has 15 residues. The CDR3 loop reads CASSSTGTSTYEQYF. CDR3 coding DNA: TGTGCCAGCAGCTCTACCGGGACTAGTACCTACGAGCAGTACTTC.

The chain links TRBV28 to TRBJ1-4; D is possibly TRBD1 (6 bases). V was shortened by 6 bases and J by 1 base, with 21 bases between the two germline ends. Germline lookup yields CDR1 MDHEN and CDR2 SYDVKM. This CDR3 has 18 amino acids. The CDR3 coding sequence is TGTGCCAGCAGAAATACGGGGGGGCGAGGAGTAACTAATGAAAAACTGTTTTTT. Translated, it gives CASRNTGGRGVTNEKLFF.

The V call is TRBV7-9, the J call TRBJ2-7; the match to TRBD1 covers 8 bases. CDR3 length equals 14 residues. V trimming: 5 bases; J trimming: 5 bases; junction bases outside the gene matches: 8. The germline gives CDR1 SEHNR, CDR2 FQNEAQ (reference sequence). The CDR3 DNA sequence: TGTGCCAGCAGCACAGCCCTGACAGGGGACGAGCAGTACTTC. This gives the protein CASSTALTGDEQYF.

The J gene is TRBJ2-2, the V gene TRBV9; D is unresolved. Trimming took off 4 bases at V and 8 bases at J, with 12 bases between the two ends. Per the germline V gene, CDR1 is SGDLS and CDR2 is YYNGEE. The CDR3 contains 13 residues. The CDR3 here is CASSPYSTGELFF. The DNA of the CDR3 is TGTGCCAGCAGCCCGTACTCAACTGGGGAGCTGTTTTTT.

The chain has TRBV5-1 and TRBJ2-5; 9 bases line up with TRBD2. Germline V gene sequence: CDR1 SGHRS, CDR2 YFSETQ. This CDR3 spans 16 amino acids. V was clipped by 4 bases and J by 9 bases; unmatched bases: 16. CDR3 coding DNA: TGCGCCAGCAGCCCTGGTTTCGTAGCGGGAGAGGAGGCCCAGTACTTC. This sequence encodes CASSPGFVAGEEAQYF.

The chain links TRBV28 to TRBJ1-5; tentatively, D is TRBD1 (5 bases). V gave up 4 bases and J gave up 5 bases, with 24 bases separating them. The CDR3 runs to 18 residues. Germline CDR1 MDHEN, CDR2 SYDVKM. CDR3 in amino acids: CASSSWRGGGMGDQPQHF. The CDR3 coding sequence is TGTGCCAGCAGTTCCTGGCGTGGGGGAGGGATGGGGGATCAGCCCCAGCATTTT.

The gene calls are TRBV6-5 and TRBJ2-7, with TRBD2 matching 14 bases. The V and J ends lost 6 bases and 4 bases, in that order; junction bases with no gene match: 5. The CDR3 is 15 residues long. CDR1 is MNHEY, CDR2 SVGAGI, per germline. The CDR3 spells CASRSGTSGSYEQYF. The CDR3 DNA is TGTGCCAGCAGGTCCGGGACTAGCGGGAGTTACGAGCAGTACTTC.

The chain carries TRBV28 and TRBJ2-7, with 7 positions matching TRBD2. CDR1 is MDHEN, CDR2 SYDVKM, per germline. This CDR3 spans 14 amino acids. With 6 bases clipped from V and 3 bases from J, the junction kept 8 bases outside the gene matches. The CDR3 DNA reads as TGTGCCAGCAGCATGGGAGGGATGAGCTACGAGCAGTACTTC. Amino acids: CASSMGGMSYEQYF. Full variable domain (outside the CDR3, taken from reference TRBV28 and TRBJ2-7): DVKVTQSSRYLVKRTGEKVFLECVQDMDHENMFWYRQDPGLGLRLIYFSYDVKMKEKGDIPEGYSVSREKKERFSLILESASTNQTSMYLCASSMGGMSYEQYFGPGTRLTVT.

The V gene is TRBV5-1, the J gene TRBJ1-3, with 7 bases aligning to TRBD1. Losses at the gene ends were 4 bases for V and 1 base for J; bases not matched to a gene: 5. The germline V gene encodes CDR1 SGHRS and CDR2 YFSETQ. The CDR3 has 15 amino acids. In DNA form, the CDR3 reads TGCGCCAGCAGCAGAACGACAGGGTCTGGAAACACCATATATTTT. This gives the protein CASSRTTGSGNTIYF.

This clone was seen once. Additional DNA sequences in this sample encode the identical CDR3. CDR3 region: CASSLTGYGYTF. In nucleotides, the CDR3 is TGTGCCAGCAGTTTGACTGGTTATGGCTACACCTTC. The gene calls are TRBV28 and TRBJ1-2; D is unclear. The CDR3 consists of 12 residues. The V end was cut by 3 bases, the J end by 5 bases, with 7 bases between. From germline, CDR1 is MDHEN and CDR2 SYDVKM.